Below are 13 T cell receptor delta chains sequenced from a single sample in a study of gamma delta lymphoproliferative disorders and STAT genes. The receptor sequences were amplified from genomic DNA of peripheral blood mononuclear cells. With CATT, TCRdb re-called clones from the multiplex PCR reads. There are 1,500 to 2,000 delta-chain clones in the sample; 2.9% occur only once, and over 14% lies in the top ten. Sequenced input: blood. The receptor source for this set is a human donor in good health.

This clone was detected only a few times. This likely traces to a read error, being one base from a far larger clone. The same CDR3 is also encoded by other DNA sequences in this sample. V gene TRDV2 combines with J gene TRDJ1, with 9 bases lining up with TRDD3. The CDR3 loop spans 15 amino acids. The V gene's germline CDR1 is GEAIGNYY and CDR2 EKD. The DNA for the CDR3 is TGTGCCTGTTTACTGGGGGAGTTTTACACCGACAAACTCATCTTT. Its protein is CACLLGEFYTDKLIF.

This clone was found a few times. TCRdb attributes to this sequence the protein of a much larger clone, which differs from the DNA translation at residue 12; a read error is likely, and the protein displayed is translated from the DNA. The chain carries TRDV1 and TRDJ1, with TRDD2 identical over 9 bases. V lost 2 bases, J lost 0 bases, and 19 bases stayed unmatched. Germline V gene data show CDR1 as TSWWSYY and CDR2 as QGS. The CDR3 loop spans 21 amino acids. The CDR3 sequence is CALGEYHLPTREIQYTDKLIF. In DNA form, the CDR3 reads TGTGCTCTTGGGGAATATCACCTTCCTACACGTGAGATTCAGTACACCGATAAACTCATCTTT.

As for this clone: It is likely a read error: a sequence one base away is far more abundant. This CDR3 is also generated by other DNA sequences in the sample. CDR3 nucleotide sequence: TGTGCCTGTGACCCCTGCCTGTACTGGGGGATAGTTGGTCACACTGATAAACTCATCTTT. This gives the protein CACDPCLYWGIVGHTDKLIF. This chain joins TRDV2 and TRDJ1, with 11 bases identical to TRDD3. CDR1 and CDR2 from the germline V gene are GEAIGNYY and EKD. This CDR3 comprises 20 residues.

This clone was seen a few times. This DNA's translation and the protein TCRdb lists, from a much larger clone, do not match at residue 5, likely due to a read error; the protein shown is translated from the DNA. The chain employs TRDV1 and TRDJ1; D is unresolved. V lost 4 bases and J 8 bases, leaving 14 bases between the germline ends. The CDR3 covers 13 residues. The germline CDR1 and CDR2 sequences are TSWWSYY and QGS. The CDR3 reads CALGGRSFHKLIF. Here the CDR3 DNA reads TGTGCTCTTGGGGGACGGAGCTTTCACAAACTCATCTTT.

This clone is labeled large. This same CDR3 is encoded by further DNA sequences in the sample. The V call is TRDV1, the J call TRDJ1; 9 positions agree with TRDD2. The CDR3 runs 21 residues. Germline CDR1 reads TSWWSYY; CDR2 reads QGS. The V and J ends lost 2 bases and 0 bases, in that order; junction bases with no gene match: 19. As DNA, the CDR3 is TGTGCTCTTGGGGAATATCACCTTCCTACACGTGGGATTCAGTACACCGATAAACTCATCTTT. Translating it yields CALGEYHLPTRGIQYTDKLIF.

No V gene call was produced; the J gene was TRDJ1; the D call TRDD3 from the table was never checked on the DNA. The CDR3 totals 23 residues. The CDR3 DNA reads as TGTGCTCTTGGGGAAATCCCTCACCTACACACCCGGACTGGAATTTCTATTACCGATAAACTCATCTTT. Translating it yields CALGEIPHLHTRTGISITDKLIF.

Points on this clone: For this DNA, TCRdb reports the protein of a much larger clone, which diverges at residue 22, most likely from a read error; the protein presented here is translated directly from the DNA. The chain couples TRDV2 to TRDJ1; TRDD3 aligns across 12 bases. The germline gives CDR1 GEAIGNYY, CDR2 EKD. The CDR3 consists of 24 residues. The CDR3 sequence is CACDTISPPTLSGGYARYTDKPIF. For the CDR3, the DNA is TGTGCCTGTGACACGATCTCCCCTCCCACACTTTCTGGGGGATACGCTAGGTACACCGATAAACCCATCTTT.

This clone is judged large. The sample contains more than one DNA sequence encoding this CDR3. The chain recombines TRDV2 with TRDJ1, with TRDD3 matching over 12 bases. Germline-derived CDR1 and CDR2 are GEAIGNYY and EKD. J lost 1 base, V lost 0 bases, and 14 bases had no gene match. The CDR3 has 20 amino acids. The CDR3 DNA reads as TGTGCCTGTGACACCGTTAGGGGACTGGGGGATACAAGGGTCACCGATAAACTCATCTTT. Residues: CACDTVRGLGDTRVTDKLIF.

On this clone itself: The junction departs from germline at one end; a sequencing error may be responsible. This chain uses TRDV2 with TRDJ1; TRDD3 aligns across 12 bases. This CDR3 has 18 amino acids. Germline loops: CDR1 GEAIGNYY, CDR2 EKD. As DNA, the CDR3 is TGTGCCTATGACACTCTGGGGGATACGCTCCTATATACCGATAAACTCATCTTT. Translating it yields CAYDTLGDTLLYTDKLIF.

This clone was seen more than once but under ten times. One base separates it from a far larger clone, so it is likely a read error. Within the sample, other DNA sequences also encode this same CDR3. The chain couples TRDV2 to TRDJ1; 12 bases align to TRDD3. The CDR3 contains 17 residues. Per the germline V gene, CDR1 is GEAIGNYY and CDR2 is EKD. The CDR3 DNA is TGTGCCTGTGTTCCACTGGGGGATACAGGGGACACCGATAAGCTCATCTTT. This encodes CACVPLGDTGDTDKLIF.

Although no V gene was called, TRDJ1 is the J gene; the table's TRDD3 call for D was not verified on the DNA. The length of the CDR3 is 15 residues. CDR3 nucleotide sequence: TGTGCCTGTGACTCTCTCGGGGATCGGGCCGATAAGCTCATCTTT. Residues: CACDSLGDRADKLIF.

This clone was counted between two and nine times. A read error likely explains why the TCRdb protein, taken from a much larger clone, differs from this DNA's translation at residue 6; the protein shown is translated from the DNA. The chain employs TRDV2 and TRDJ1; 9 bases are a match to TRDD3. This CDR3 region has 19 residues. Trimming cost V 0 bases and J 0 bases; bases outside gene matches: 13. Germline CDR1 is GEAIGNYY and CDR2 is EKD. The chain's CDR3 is CACDTFLQTGGRYTDKLIF. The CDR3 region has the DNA TGTGCCTGTGACACCTTCCTCCAAACTGGGGGAAGGTACACCGATAAACTCATCTTT.

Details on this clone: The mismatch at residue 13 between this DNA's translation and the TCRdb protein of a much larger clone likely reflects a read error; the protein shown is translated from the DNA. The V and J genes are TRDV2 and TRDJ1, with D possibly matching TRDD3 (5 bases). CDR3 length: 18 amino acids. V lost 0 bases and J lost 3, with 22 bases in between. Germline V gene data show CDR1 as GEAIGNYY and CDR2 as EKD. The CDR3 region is CACDTVPPRYSYADKLIF. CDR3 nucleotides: TGTGCCTGTGACACCGTTCCGCCCCGATACTCGTACGCCGATAAACTCATCTTT.